Reported below is one TCR beta chain. This sample was taken from a study of blood T cell repertoires in COVID-19. Study information: Samples of COVID-19 (acute and convalescent) were obtained from the United States, Italy and Spain. PBMCs, B-cell-depleted T cells, or T cells provided the cDNA or gDNA that made up the material.

From germline, CDR1 is LNHDA and CDR2 SQIVND (reference sequence). Trimming removed 5 bases from V and 2 bases from J; junction bases left unmatched: 9. The CDR3 runs 16 residues. In the authors' methods: Quantification of nucleated cells was approximated via reference gene primer amplification. Measured with immunoSEQ multiplex PCR; TCRdb has only the in-frame clones, and not every one. V and J calls and clone size are those listed in that table; D and trimming were worked out from the DNA. The table lists under 150,000 clones, approximately 89% of them singletons. The sequenced material came from peripheral blood. The receptor comes from a human donor in a cohort sampled during active COVID-19. The chain carries TRBV19 and TRBJ1-3, with 7 bases aligning to TRBD1. DNA of the CDR3: TGTGCCAGTAGTTCGGGGACAGAGGGGACTGGAAACACCATATATTTT. This gives the protein CASSSGTEGTGNTIYF.